The 22 T cell receptor beta chains presented below share a single source sample, sequenced in a study of blood T cell repertoires in COVID-19. Here immunoSEQ multiplex PCR was the method, and the copy in TCRdb shows in-frame clones only, minus some. This table holds 200,000 to 250,000 clones, 88% found once. The sample was peripheral blood. The origin of the receptors is a woman aged 60-75 years with acute or convalescent COVID-19.

V usage is TRBV27 and J usage is TRBJ2-1, with D possibly being TRBD2 (6 bases). The germline V gene has CDR1 MNHEY and CDR2 SMNVEV (reference sequence). Between the trimmed V and J ends, which lost 4 bases and 7 bases, there was a span of 26 bases. The CDR3 length is 18 residues. The CDR3 DNA reads as TGTGCCAGCAGTTCTTCCCTTGGCGGGACGTTAACCAGGAATGAGCAGTTCTTC. It yields the protein CASSSSLGGTLTRNEQFF.

V gene TRBV10-3 combines with J gene TRBJ2-3; D is ambiguous. The ends were cut back, 7 bases at V and 3 bases at J, with 8 bases in the middle. The CDR3 loop spans 12 amino acids. Looked up from germline, CDR1 is ENHRY and CDR2 is SYGVKD. The CDR3 bases are TGTGCCATCAACACAGCTACAGATACGCAGTATTTT. Translating it yields CAINTATDTQYF.

The CDR3 DNA sequence: TGTGCCAGCTCACCCCAAGACGTGCAGGGGGCTGGGACTGAAGCTTTCTTT. This encodes CASSPQDVQGAGTEAFF. The chain recombines TRBV18 with TRBJ1-1; 8 nucleotides line up with TRBD1. CDR3 size: 17 residues. In germline, CDR1 is KGHSH, CDR2 LQKENI. The V segment lost 3 bases and the J segment 5 bases; nucleotides outside the gene matches: 14.

The chain recombines TRBV11-3 with TRBJ2-5, with 8 bases lining up with TRBD2. V was clipped by 0 bases and J by 5 bases; unmatched bases: 5. The CDR3 spans 15 residues. Germline CDR1 SGHNT, CDR2 YENEEA. This CDR3 is CASSLDSGGGETQYF. The DNA of the CDR3 is TGTGCCAGCAGCTTAGACAGCGGGGGCGGGGAGACCCAGTACTTC.

The chain couples TRBV7-9 to TRBJ2-7, with a weak D call TRBD1 (5 bases). Germline-derived CDR1 and CDR2 are SEHNR and FQNEAQ (reference sequence). The CDR3 has 15 amino acids. V was shortened by 8 bases and J by 4 bases, with 21 bases between the two germline ends. CDR3 residues: CASGPFPGPPYEQYF. The CDR3 DNA follows: TGTGCCAGCGGCCCCTTCCCAGGGCCCCCTTACGAGCAGTACTTC.

The J gene is TRBJ1-2, the V gene TRBV30; 8 positions match TRBD1. CDR1 is GTSNPN and CDR2 is SVGIG in the germline V gene (reference sequence). The CDR3 runs to 15 residues. The V and J ends lost 3 bases and 0 bases, in that order; junction bases with no gene match: 6. This CDR3 reads CAWSPHRGANYGYTF. The CDR3 nucleotides read TGTGCCTGGAGCCCCCACAGGGGGGCTAACTATGGCTACACCTTC.

This chain connects TRBV29-1 to TRBJ2-5; 8 positions agree with TRBD1. The length of the CDR3 is 14 residues. CDR1 is SQVTM and CDR2 is ANQGSEA in the germline V gene. Trimming removed 3 bases from V and 5 bases from J; junction bases left unmatched: 8. CDR3 sequence: CSVDTDRARETQYF. The CDR3 DNA is TGCAGCGTTGATACGGACAGGGCCAGGGAGACCCAGTACTTC.

This clone turned up a few times. The V call is TRBV3-1 (or the pseudogene TRBV3-2), the J call TRBJ2-1; the D gene is possibly TRBD2 (5 bases). Per the germline V gene, CDR1 is LGHDT and CDR2 is YNNKEL (reference sequence). The CDR3 loop spans 14 amino acids. Trimming pared 5 bases from V and 9 bases from J, leaving 17 bases between. DNA for the CDR3: TGTGCCAGCAGCAGACTATCCCCCAAAGGTGAGCAGTTCTTC. This gives the protein CASSRLSPKGEQFF.

J is TRBJ1-6 and V is TRBV3-1 (or the pseudogene TRBV3-2); 8 bases are a match to TRBD1. Germline-derived CDR1 and CDR2 are LGHDT and YNNKEL (reference sequence). CDR3 length: 15 amino acids. With V trimmed by 4 bases and J by 9 bases, 8 bases remained unmatched. The CDR3 is CASSPKQGEGSPLHF. As DNA, the CDR3 is TGTGCCAGCAGCCCCAAACAGGGGGAGGGTTCACCCCTCCACTTT.

As to this clone: This sample includes further DNA sequences coding for the same CDR3. This chain uses TRBV19 with TRBJ1-1, with D unresolved. The V and J ends lost 6 bases and 2 bases respectively, with 7 bases between them. The CDR3 length is 12 residues. Germline-derived CDR1 and CDR2 are LNHDA and SQIVND (reference sequence). Here the CDR3 reads CASRRGNTEAFF. In DNA form, the CDR3 reads TGTGCCAGTAGGCGGGGTAACACTGAAGCTTTCTTT. Filled out from reference TRBV19 and TRBJ1-1, the complete variable domain reads DGGITQSPKYLFRKEGQNVTLSCEQNLNHDAMYWYRQDPGQGLRLIYYSQIVNDFQKGDIAEGYSVSREKKESFPLTVTSAQKNPTAFYLCASRRGNTEAFFGQGTRLTVV.

The V call is TRBV27, the J call TRBJ1-5; 7 bases align to TRBD1. The germline V gene encodes CDR1 MNHEY and CDR2 SMNVEV (reference sequence). The CDR3 loop spans 13 amino acids. With 5 bases clipped from V and 7 bases from J, the junction kept 5 bases outside the gene matches. The CDR3 DNA sequence: TGTGCCAGCAGTCCCGACAGGGCCCAGCCCCAGCATTTT. Protein: CASSPDRAQPQHF.

This clone appeared once. Other nucleotide sequences from this sample produce the same CDR3. The chain joins TRBV19 to TRBJ1-6; 11 nucleotides line up with TRBD1. Germline values: CDR1 LNHDA, CDR2 SQIVND (reference sequence). CDR3 length: 15 amino acids. Germline trimming cut 5 bases from V and 7 bases from J; bases unmatched to any gene: 4. CDR3 sequence (DNA): TGTGCCAGTAGTTTTCGGACAGGGGGCAATTCACCCCTCCACTTT. It translates to CASSFRTGGNSPLHF.

The chain combines TRBV28 with TRBJ1-2; no clear D. Deletions cut 5 bases from V and 5 bases from J, with 18 bases between. CDR1 and CDR2 (germline): MDHEN, SYDVKM. There are 15 residues in the CDR3. The DNA for the CDR3 is TGTGCCAGCAGTCCCGCCCGGGATGGGCAGTATGGCTACACCTTC. It is translated as CASSPARDGQYGYTF.

This sequence joins TRBV19 and TRBJ1-1; 7 positions match TRBD1. Germline CDR1 LNHDA, CDR2 SQIVND (reference sequence). Trimming removed 6 bases from V and 5 bases from J; junction bases left unmatched: 9. This CDR3 spans 14 amino acids. CDR3 bases: TGTGCCAGTAGCAGAGGGGGCGTTTATACTGAAGCTTTCTTT. Its translation is CASSRGGVYTEAFF.

V gene TRBV30 combines with J gene TRBJ2-2, with 9 bases identical to TRBD2. In germline, CDR1 is GTSNPN, CDR2 SVGIG (reference sequence). Trimming took 2 bases from V and 8 from J; bases not matched to a gene: 6. The CDR3 runs 14 residues. CDR3 bases: TGTGCCTGGAGTAGCGGGAGGAGTCGAGGGGAGCTGTTTTTT. Its translation: CAWSSGRSRGELFF.

The chain combines TRBV28 with TRBJ1-2, with 10 positions matching TRBD1. CDR3 size: 13 residues. V lost 7 bases to trimming and J lost 5 bases; unmatched junction nucleotides: 4. Germline V lookup: CDR1 MDHEN, CDR2 SYDVKM. CDR3 protein: CASTRDRGYGYTF. The CDR3, as DNA: TGTGCCAGCACCCGGGACAGGGGATATGGCTACACCTTC.

This chain joins TRBV21-1 and TRBJ1-2; TRBD1, the table's D call, lacks a check against the DNA. TRBV21-1 is a pseudogene segment. The CDR3 extends over 18 amino acids. CDR3 in amino acids: CASSKDRGRRREGASGTF. CDR3 bases: TGTGCCAGCAGCAAGGACAGGGGGCGACGACGAGAGGGTGCTTCAGGGACCTTC.

Points on this clone: This may arise from a read error, as a much more abundant clone is one base away. V is TRBV11-2 and J is TRBJ1-3; possibly TRBD1 for D (6 bases). This CDR3 contains 15 residues. CDR1 is SGHAT and CDR2 is FQNNGV in the germline V gene. V lost 5 bases to trimming and J lost 1 base, with 12 bases between them. The CDR3 coding sequence is TGTGCCAGCAGCCCCCACACAGGGTCTGGAAACACCATATATTTT. Its protein product is CASSPHTGSGNTIYF.

V is TRBV28 and J is TRBJ2-7; 13 nucleotides match TRBD2. CDR1 and CDR2 (germline): MDHEN, SYDVKM. V shed 2 bases and J 1 base; nucleotides not matched to a gene: 5. CDR3 length equals 17 residues. CDR3 sequence: CASSLLGTSGKSYEQYF. The CDR3, as DNA: TGTGCCAGCAGTTTACTGGGGACTAGCGGGAAGTCCTACGAGCAGTACTTC.

The chain links TRBV5-5 to TRBJ2-5; 10 bases are shared with TRBD1. The J segment lost 5 bases and the V segment lost 5 bases, leaving 9 bases of the junction unmatched. The CDR3 length is 15 residues. Per the germline V gene, CDR1 is SGHKS and CDR2 is YYEKEE (reference sequence). Here the CDR3 reads CASRSTTGGFETQYF. The CDR3 DNA reads TGTGCCAGCAGAAGTACGACAGGGGGCTTCGAGACCCAGTACTTC.

CDR3 DNA: TGTGCCAGCAGGATTGGGGGGGGAGGTTATGAGCAGTTCTTC. It specifies CASRIGGGGYEQFF. The genes are TRBV7-2 and TRBJ2-1, with 7 nucleotides matching TRBD2. Germline lookup yields CDR1 SGHTA and CDR2 FQGNSA. This CDR3 has 14 residues. Trimming at V came to 6 bases and at J to 8 bases, leaving 10 bases not matched to a gene.

This rearrangement joins TRBV5-1 to TRBJ2-3; TRBD2 aligns across 7 bases. From germline, CDR1 is SGHRS and CDR2 YFSETQ. The V segment lost 4 bases and the J segment 0 bases; nucleotides outside the gene matches: 8. The CDR3 length is 16 residues. CDR3 in amino acids: CASSPISGGSTDTQYF. The DNA for the CDR3 is TGCGCCAGCAGCCCGATTTCGGGGGGAAGCACAGATACGCAGTATTTT.